This T cell receptor beta chain was obtained from a study of shared clonotypes between healthy human individuals. Study observations and caveats: Represented diversity, genetic and exposure-history alike, was limited by few donors.

Germline CDR1 and CDR2: GTSNPN and SVGIG (reference sequence). The CDR3 length is 15 residues. V was pared by 2 bases and J by 2 bases, with 12 bases between. The authors ran the assay at deep level. Roughly 200 ng DNA, about 28,000 T cell genomes, went into each sorted-subset replicate PCR. Repertoires were generated with immunoSEQ multiplex PCR, while TCRdb's copy carries only in-frame clones and drops some. Counted here are some 2.4 million clones, approximately 93% occurring once; the ten biggest clones make up approximately 0.35%. About this clone: Antigen unknown.

Sequencing was carried out using naive CD4+ T cells from PBMCs. Indicated subset: CD45RA+ positively selected. The receptor comes from a man aged 18 to 35 in good health. Some clones in this sample may be carry-over from other donors' samples. This chain connects TRBV30 to TRBJ2-2; D might be TRBD2 (6 bases). CDR3 loop: CAWSYGGGNTGELFF. DNA of the CDR3: TGTGCCTGGAGTTACGGGGGAGGTAACACCGGGGAGCTGTTTTTT.